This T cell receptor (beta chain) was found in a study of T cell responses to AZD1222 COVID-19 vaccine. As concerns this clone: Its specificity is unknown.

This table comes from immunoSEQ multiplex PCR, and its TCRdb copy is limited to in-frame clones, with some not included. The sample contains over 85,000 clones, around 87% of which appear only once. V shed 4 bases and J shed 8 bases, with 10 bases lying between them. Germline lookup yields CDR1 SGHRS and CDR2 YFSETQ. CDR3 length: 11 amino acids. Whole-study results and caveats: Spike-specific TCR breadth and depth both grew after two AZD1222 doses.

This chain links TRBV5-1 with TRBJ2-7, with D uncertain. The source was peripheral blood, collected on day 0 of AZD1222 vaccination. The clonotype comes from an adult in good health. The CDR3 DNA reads TGCGCCAGCAGCCAAAATGAGCAGCAGTACTTC. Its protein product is CASSQNEQQYF.